Listed below are T cell receptor beta chains from one sample, sequenced in a study of response to subunit inactivated influenza vaccine. TCRdb passed the RT-PCR reads through MiXCR, listing each CDR3 protein once. Here the sample spans 500,000 to 600,000 distinct CDR3 sequences, 10% to 15% being singletons. The sequenced sample was PBMCs from blood, obtained roughly 47 days after vaccination. These receptors all stem from a middle-aged man who received an inactivated influenza vaccine. CDR3s include the opening cysteine and the closing phenylalanine or tryptophan. The order of the fields is D gene, J gene, V gene, CDR3 protein. A D gene is named only where the DNA matches it firmly.

d_call: TRBD1; j_call: TRBJ2-1; v_call: TRBV10-3; cdr3_aa: CAISATGQGFYNEQFF
d_call: TRBD1; j_call: TRBJ2-7; v_call: TRBV12-3/TRBV12-4; cdr3_aa: CASSLASQGALEQYF
d_call: -; j_call: TRBJ2-7; v_call: TRBV6-2/TRBV6-3; cdr3_aa: CASSYVTAYEQYF
d_call: -; j_call: TRBJ2-2; v_call: TRBV12-3/TRBV12-4; cdr3_aa: CASSLERVAGELFF
d_call: -; j_call: TRBJ2-2; v_call: TRBV11-3; cdr3_aa: CASSSFTGGELFF
d_call: TRBD1; j_call: TRBJ2-5; v_call: TRBV7-2; cdr3_aa: CASSPRTGGRKSETQYF
d_call: TRBD1; j_call: TRBJ1-4; v_call: TRBV4-1; cdr3_aa: CASSLDRVGGEKLFF
d_call: -; j_call: TRBJ2-2; v_call: TRBV2; cdr3_aa: CASSAEGDTGELFF
d_call: -; j_call: TRBJ2-3; v_call: TRBV27; cdr3_aa: CASRGWLLQGPSSTDTQYF
d_call: -; j_call: TRBJ2-1; v_call: TRBV6-1; cdr3_aa: CASRTGDTYNEQFF
d_call: -; j_call: TRBJ1-6; v_call: TRBV20-1; cdr3_aa: CSARGEAFGNRGNSPLHF
d_call: TRBD2; j_call: TRBJ2-7; v_call: TRBV7-2; cdr3_aa: CASSLGSGSSYEQYF
d_call: -; j_call: TRBJ2-7; v_call: TRBV3-1; cdr3_aa: CASTGREYEQYF
d_call: TRBD2; j_call: TRBJ2-3; v_call: TRBV7-9; cdr3_aa: CASSSWTSGERADTQYF
d_call: -; j_call: TRBJ1-5; v_call: TRBV12-3/TRBV12-4; cdr3_aa: CASSPSGQLYSNQPQHF
d_call: -; j_call: TRBJ2-1; v_call: TRBV5-1; cdr3_aa: CASSSTTGSYNEQFF
d_call: -; j_call: TRBJ1-2; v_call: TRBV7-2; cdr3_aa: CASSLVFSGYTF
d_call: -; j_call: TRBJ1-5; v_call: TRBV4-3; cdr3_aa: CASSQVEGHQPQHF
d_call: -; j_call: TRBJ1-6; v_call: TRBV5-1; cdr3_aa: CASSLGVGSNSPLHF
d_call: -; j_call: TRBJ2-7; v_call: TRBV30; cdr3_aa: CAWSAFSPNEQYF
d_call: TRBD2; j_call: TRBJ2-5; v_call: TRBV7-2; cdr3_aa: CVSSSSGVPQETQYF
d_call: -; j_call: TRBJ2-1; v_call: TRBV29-1; cdr3_aa: CSVESGSADEQFF
d_call: -; j_call: TRBJ2-7; v_call: TRBV10-3; cdr3_aa: CAISGSKGTYEQYF
d_call: TRBD1; j_call: TRBJ1-2; v_call: TRBV20-1; cdr3_aa: CSARDDAGGHFNYGYTF
d_call: TRBD2; j_call: TRBJ2-1; v_call: TRBV7-9; cdr3_aa: CASSLTTGLAGGNEQFF
d_call: -; j_call: TRBJ2-7; v_call: TRBV20-1; cdr3_aa: CSASGRYYEQYF
d_call: -; j_call: TRBJ1-1; v_call: TRBV6-2/TRBV6-3; cdr3_aa: CASTPVAGRNTEAFF
d_call: -; j_call: TRBJ1-4; v_call: TRBV20-1; cdr3_aa: CSATSPTGNEKLFF
d_call: TRBD1; j_call: TRBJ2-7; v_call: TRBV28; cdr3_aa: CASSLRSLGQLTYEQYF
d_call: -; j_call: TRBJ1-5; v_call: TRBV7-8; cdr3_aa: CASSLTENSNQPQHF
d_call: TRBD2; j_call: TRBJ2-3; v_call: TRBV20-1; cdr3_aa: CSASPSGGAGDTQYF
d_call: -; j_call: TRBJ2-1; v_call: TRBV28; cdr3_aa: CASSLSPVLTSSYNEQFF
d_call: -; j_call: TRBJ2-3; v_call: TRBV7-6; cdr3_aa: CASSLIGGGALADTQYF
d_call: -; j_call: TRBJ2-7; v_call: TRBV6-1; cdr3_aa: CASSATRPSYEQYF
d_call: -; j_call: TRBJ2-7; v_call: TRBV20-1; cdr3_aa: CSARAVSRYEQYF
d_call: -; j_call: TRBJ1-3; v_call: TRBV4-3; cdr3_aa: CASSTSSGNTIYF